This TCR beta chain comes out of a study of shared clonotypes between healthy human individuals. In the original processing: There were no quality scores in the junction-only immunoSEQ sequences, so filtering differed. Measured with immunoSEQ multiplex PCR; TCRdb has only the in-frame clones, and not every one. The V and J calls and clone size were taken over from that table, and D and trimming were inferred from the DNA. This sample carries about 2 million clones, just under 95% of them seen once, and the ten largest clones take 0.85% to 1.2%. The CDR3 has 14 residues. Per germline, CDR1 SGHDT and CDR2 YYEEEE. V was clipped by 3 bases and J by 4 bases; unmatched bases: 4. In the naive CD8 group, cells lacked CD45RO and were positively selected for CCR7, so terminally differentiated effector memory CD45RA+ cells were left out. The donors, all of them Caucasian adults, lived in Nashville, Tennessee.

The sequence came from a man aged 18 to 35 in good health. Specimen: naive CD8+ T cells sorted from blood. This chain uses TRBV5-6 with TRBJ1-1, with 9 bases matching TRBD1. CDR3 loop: CASSWGQGATEAFF. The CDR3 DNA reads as TGTGCCAGCAGCTGGGGACAGGGAGCCACTGAAGCTTTCTTT.